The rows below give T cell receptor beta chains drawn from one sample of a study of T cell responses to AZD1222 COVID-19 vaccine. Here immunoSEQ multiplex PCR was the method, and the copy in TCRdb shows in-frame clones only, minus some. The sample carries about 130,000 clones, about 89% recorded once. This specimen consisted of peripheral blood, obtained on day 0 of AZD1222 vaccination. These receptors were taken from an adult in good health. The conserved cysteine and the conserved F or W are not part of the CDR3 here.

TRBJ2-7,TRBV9,ASSVDPLAGGEQY
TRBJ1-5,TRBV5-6,ASSLETGGSNQPQH
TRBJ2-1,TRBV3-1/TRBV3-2,ASSRLGNEQF
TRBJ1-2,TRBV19,ASSIRGISGYT
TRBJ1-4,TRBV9,ASSADRGGEKLF
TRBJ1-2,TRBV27,ASSLQANYGYT
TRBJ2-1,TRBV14,ASSAGLAGVAGNEQF
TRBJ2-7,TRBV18,ASSLQGSEQY
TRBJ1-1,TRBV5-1,ASSLAGAGQNTEAF
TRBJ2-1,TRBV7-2,ASSLDVVGSLVGEQF
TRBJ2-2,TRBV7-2,ASSLARTGGNTGELF
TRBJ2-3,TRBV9,ASSVAGSTDTQY
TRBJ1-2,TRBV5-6,ASSWGAGSYT
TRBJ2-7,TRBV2,ASTKEAGGQYEQY
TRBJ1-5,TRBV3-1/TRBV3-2,ASSPTRQSSNQPQH
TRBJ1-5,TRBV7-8,ASSLEGAGAAQPQH
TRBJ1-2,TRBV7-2,ASSSGQGNGYT
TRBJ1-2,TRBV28,ASRPGQYQVGYT
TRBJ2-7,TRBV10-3,AISEEDRGRDEQY
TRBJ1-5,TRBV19,ASSFVGQVSNQPQH
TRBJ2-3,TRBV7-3,ASSLKRAGGPEDTQY
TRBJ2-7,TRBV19,ASAIGQGMGEQY
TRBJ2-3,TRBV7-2,ASTAGVGEDTQY
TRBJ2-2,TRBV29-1,SVGQPTGELF
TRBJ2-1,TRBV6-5,ASSYSLNEQF
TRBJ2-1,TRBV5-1,ASSGGSYNEQF
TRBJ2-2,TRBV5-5,ASSSLAGDTGELF
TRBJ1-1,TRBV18,ASSYNLNTEAF
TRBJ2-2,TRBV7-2,ASSKGLAANTGELF
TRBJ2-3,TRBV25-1,ATRRLPGTQY
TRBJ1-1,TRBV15,ATSRGTIGTEAF
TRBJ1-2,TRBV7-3,ASSIPGTDYGYT
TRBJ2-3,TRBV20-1,SASSGGWDQGASTDTQY
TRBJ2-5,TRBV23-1,ASSRPQGGQTQY
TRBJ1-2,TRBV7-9,ASSPGQGRNYGYT
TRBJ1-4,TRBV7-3,ASSPCQGCELF
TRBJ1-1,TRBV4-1,ASSQGQVNTEAF
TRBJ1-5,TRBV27,ASSLMALGQPQH
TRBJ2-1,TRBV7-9,ASTSGVGDNEQF
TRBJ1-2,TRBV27,ASKGGSNYGYT
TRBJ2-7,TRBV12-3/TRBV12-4,ASSFRGLGEQY
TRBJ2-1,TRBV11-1,ASSFVQGRDEQF
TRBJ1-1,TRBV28,ASSSLGLNTEAF
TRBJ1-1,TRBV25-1,ATGGGRSEAF
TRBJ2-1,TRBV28,ASSLWAGGAYNEQF
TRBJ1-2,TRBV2,ASSSGGSGYGYT
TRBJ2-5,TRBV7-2,ASSVRGNQETQY
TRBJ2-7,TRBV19,ASSTWGEPYEQY
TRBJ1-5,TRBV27,ASSPVAYSNQPQH
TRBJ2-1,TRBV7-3,ASSSDRGGNEQF
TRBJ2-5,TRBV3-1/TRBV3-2,ASSPPESGGGETQY
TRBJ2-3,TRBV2,ASSSTGTGADTQY
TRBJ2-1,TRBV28,ASSFMTWLAGRINEQF
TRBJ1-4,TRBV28,ASGTPNEKLF
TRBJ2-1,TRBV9,ASSVRQGHLNEQF
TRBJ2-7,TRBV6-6,ASSSTWGRGSYEQY
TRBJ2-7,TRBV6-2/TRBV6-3,ASSLGLPWDEQY
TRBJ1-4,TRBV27,ASSRGTGNEKLF
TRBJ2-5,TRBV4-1,ASSKSMQGAFGETQY